Sequencing of this T cell receptor (beta chain) was carried out in a study of CXCR3-negative and CXCR3-positive naive CD8 T cells. General study results and limits: Relative to memory CD8+ cells, whose diversity was much lower, both naive subsets had comparably high diversity. Naive cells with CXCR3 showed TRB CDR3s that were more hydrophobic than those in CXCR3-negative naive cells.

This CDR3 is built from 12 residues. Per the germline V gene, CDR1 is SGHTA and CDR2 is FQGNSA. Preparation of TRB cDNA libraries relied on 5' RACE carrying UMI labels. Reprocessing the 5' RACE reads, TCRdb reports a single entry for every CDR3 protein and omits DNA. This sample's table reports roughly 4,700 distinct CDR3 sequences. Phenotypically, naive CD8+ T cells corresponded to CD45RO-CCR7+CD27+CD95-. Judged by frequency, this clonotype is medium-sized. What it binds is not known. The V and J genes are TRBV7-2 and TRBJ2-1; TCRdb selects TRBD2, and the lack of DNA leaves this call unchecked. The specimen was naive CXCR3+ CD8+ T cells from blood. Subset denoted: CD45RO-CCR7+CD27+CD95- naive CD8+ T cells expressing CXCR3 (TNR3+). This clonotype was obtained from a human donor in good health. Some clones in this sample may be carry-over from other donors' samples. CDR3 protein: CASSFRGNEQFF.